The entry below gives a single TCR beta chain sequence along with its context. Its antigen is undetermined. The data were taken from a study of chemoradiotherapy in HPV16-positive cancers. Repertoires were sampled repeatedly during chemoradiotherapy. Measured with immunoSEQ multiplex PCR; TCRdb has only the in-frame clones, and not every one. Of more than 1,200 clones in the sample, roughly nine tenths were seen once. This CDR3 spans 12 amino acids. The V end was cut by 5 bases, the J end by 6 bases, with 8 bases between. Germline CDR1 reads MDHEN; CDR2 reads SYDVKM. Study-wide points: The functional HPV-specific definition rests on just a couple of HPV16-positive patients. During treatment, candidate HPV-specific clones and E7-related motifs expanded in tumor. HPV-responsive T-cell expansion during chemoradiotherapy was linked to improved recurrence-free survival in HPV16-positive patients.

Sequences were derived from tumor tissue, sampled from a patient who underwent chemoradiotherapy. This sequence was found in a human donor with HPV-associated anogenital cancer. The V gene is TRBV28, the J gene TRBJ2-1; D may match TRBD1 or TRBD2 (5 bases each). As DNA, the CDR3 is TGTGCCAGCAGTGGGGGTGGCAATGAGCAGTTCTTC. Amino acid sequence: CASSGGGNEQFF.